Sequencing of this T cell receptor beta chain was carried out in a study of PD-1 blockade in classical Hodgkin lymphoma (dated by TCRdb to the early 2020s). Looking at the study overall: Nivolumab dosing was 3 mg/kg intravenously every 2 weeks, continuing until either disease progression or unacceptable toxicity. The study used TCR beta sequencing and CyTOF to define a peripheral blood immune signature of response to PD-1 blockade in classical Hodgkin lymphoma. Study-wide conclusions, independent of this receptor: The study covered only a single clinical trial cohort, and the causes of the repertoire differences, possibly disease activity or prior therapy, were still not defined. Diversity was lower in patients who began nivolumab less than 1 year after ASCT, so these patients were left out of later analyses to avoid confounding by immune reconstitution. Trial patients achieving complete response had baseline diversity similar to newly diagnosed patients, whereas partial responders and progressors had significantly lower diversity. A significant rise by C4D1 was seen in CD4+ but not CD8+ TCR diversity (p=0.0027 vs p=0.16), with the rise being most apparent in complete responders (p=0.02). Baseline TCR diversity was reported as lower in newly diagnosed patients than in healthy donors, and lower still in relapsed/refractory patients.

Points on this clone: Its specific antigen is unknown. It has no much larger one-base neighbor in the sample; base qualities were not kept.

The Qiagen DNeasy kit was used to extract genomic DNA from unsorted PBMCs and from the negatively selected CD4+ and CD8+ fractions. TCR beta CDR3 regions were subjected to amplification by immunoSEQ multiplex PCR with primers that anneal to V and J segments. Amplification bias was minimized using a synthetic immune receptor repertoire, and residual bias was removed computationally after sequencing. Per the original workflow: Repertoire diversity was quantified as the Shannon entropy index using custom Python scripts. Unsorted, CD4+ and CD8+ repertoires were examined separately, except in combined analyses, for which CD4+ and CD8+ sequences were merged in silico. Clonal expansion was defined as at least a 2-fold frequency increase after treatment relative to C1D1, with a pseudocount of 0.5 for undetected baseline clones. Clones with 0 or 1 copy at C1D1 were classified as singleton clones, and clones with 2 or more copies were classified as non-singleton clones. Clones expanded in unsorted samples were labelled as CD4+, CD8+ or unknown by matching protein sequences in sorted samples from the same patient. Diversity changes from C1D1 to C4D1 were tested in paired samples using Wilcoxon tests. Drawn from immuneACCESS, this table holds only the in-frame rearrangements with V and J called that TCRdb kept. Clones are partly lost; checked studies trace under half to an unresolved V gene and leave the rest unexplained. The DNA was the basis for D and trimming; V, J and clone size are from that table. The sample profile shows over 90,000 clones; 89% of them were found once. Jointly, the top ten make up around 11% of the sample.

Explained via the paper, the time point label denotes: cycle 2 day 1 (C2D1) of nivolumab. Relapse after autologous stem cell transplantation had occurred in all trial patients, and cohorts A, B and C were distinguished by prior brentuximab vedotin exposure. The trial cohort comprised more than 55 patients with relapsed/refractory classical Hodgkin lymphoma whose best overall responses were complete response, partial response or progressive disease. Trial patients were treated with single-agent nivolumab in the multi-cohort phase II CheckMate 205 trial. An independent review committee assessed best overall response using the 2007 International Working Group response criteria. Trial PBMCs were obtained immediately prior to nivolumab initiation (C1D1) and on therapy at cycle 2 day 1 and cycle 4 day 1. After peripheral blood was drawn into 8 mL Vacutainer Cell Preparation Tubes, PBMCs were isolated by centrifugation and then cryopreserved.

The CDR3 starts with the cysteine, ends with the phenylalanine, and has 13 residues. Only CDR3 DNA remains: 39 bases, in frame from the first base. Between the V and J ends, shortened by 5 bases and 8 bases respectively, the junction contains 12 bases. The germline V gene gives CDR1 as SGHNT and CDR2 as YENEEA. This sequence originates from a human donor with classical Hodgkin lymphoma. The chain is assembled from TRBV11-3 and TRBJ2-2; a confident D gene designation cannot be given. The sample was peripheral blood mononuclear cells (PBMCs), taken before the second cycle of nivolumab. The CDR3 protein: CASSVSPWGELFF. The DNA reads as follows: TGTGCCAGCAGCGTCAGTCCTTGGGGGGAGCTGTTTTTT.